This T cell receptor (beta chain) was identified during a study of blood T cell repertoires in COVID-19. Overall study: The samples span acute and convalescent COVID-19 from the United States, Italy and Spain. In each case, the material was cDNA or gDNA derived from T cells, B-cell-depleted T cells, or PBMCs.

Profiling relied on immunoSEQ multiplex PCR, and the TCRdb table lists in-frame clones only, not all of them. The sample has around 250,000 clones, about four fifths seen once. This CDR3 has 16 residues. Looked up from germline, CDR1 is LGHDT and CDR2 is YNNKEL (reference sequence). V dropped 6 bases and J dropped 5; count of bases not matched to a gene: 10. V usage is TRBV3-1 (or the pseudogene TRBV3-2) and J usage is TRBJ2-2; 9 nucleotides line up with TRBD2. The sample consisted of peripheral blood. This sequence originates from a man older than 75 with acute or convalescent COVID-19. Here the CDR3 reads CASRVSGRMGTGELFF. The CDR3 DNA reads TGTGCCAGCAGAGTAAGCGGGAGGATGGGGACCGGGGAGCTGTTTTTT.